The next 13 T cell receptor beta chains were all read from a single sample in a study of blood T cell repertoires in COVID-19. Data came from immunoSEQ multiplex PCR; TCRdb stores just in-frame clones and leaves some out. Of roughly 28,000 clones in the sample, 85% to 90% were seen once. Sequencing was performed on peripheral blood. The source is a human donor in a cohort sampled during active COVID-19.

The chain uses TRBV2 and TRBJ2-7, with D perhaps TRBD1 (5 bases). V lost 1 base, J lost 7 bases, and 14 bases lay in between. Germline V gives CDR1 SNHLY, CDR2 FYNNEI. This CDR3 is 14 amino acids long. In DNA, the CDR3 is TGTGCCAGCAGTGAAGAAAGGGGCCTTAGAGAGCAGTACTTC. It translates to CASSEERGLREQYF.

The chain joins TRBV7-8 to TRBJ2-1; 9 bases line up with TRBD1. CDR3 size: 15 residues. With 4 bases clipped from V and 9 bases from J, the junction kept 10 bases outside the gene matches. Germline V gene lookup returns CDR1 SGHVS and CDR2 FQNEAQ. The CDR3: CASSYRDRELVEQFF. The CDR3, as DNA: TGTGCCAGCAGCTACCGGGACAGGGAATTAGTTGAGCAGTTCTTC.

This chain joins TRBV2 and TRBJ2-7; D remains ambiguous. CDR3 length: 15 amino acids. CDR1 is SNHLY, CDR2 FYNNEI, per germline. Trimming removed 3 bases from V and 0 bases from J, with 12 bases in between. The CDR3 protein is CASSDVGQVSYEQYF. The CDR3 DNA is TGTGCCAGCAGTGATGTTGGCCAGGTCTCCTACGAGCAGTACTTC.

The chain is built from TRBV5-6 and TRBJ1-6; TRBD1 agrees at 10 bases. Germline V gene data show CDR1 as SGHDT and CDR2 as YYEEEE. This CDR3 comprises 16 residues. Trimming took 4 bases from V and 5 from J; bases not matched to a gene: 6. The CDR3 is CASSRTGGHHNSPLHF. The CDR3 DNA is TGTGCCAGCAGCCGGACAGGGGGTCACCATAATTCACCCCTCCACTTT.

The V and J genes are TRBV28 and TRBJ2-6; no reliable D call. The CDR3 is made up of 16 amino acids. Germline V CDR1 and CDR2: MDHEN, SYDVKM. V lost 4 bases, J lost 0 bases, and 10 bases lay in between. The CDR3 DNA is TGTGCCAGCAGTTCCCCTCCGGTCTCTGGGGCCAACGTCCTGACTTTC. Encoded protein: CASSSPPVSGANVLTF.

This clone showed up just a few times. The V and J genes are TRBV27 and TRBJ2-7; 8 positions agree with TRBD2. Looked up from germline, CDR1 is MNHEY and CDR2 is SMNVEV (reference sequence). J lost 3 bases, V lost 6 bases, and 7 bases had no gene match. This CDR3 contains 14 residues. The CDR3 is CASRYSGIGYEQYF. In nucleotides, the CDR3 is TGTGCCAGCAGGTATAGCGGGATAGGCTACGAGCAGTACTTC.

This chain connects TRBV28 to TRBJ2-3; 11 positions agree with TRBD2. The CDR3 totals 12 residues. V was pared by 11 bases and J by 7 bases, with 5 bases of the junction left unmatched. Looked up from germline, CDR1 is MDHEN and CDR2 is SYDVKM. As DNA, the CDR3 is TGTGCCTCCGGGACTAGCGGATATACGCAGTATTTT. It specifies CASGTSGYTQYF. Full variable domain (rest looked up from reference TRBV28 and TRBJ2-3): DVKVTQSSRYLVKRTGEKVFLECVQDMDHENMFWYRQDPGLGLRLIYFSYDVKMKEKGDIPEGYSVSREKKERFSLILESASTNQTSMYLCASGTSGYTQYFGPGTRLTVL.

The CDR3 spells CASRLGLAESYEQYF. CDR3 sequence (DNA): TGTGCCTCCAGGTTAGGACTAGCCGAATCCTACGAGCAGTACTTC. The rearrangement joins TRBV19 to TRBJ2-7; 8 positions agree with TRBD2. The CDR3 runs 15 residues. V lost 11 bases and J lost 1; bases outside the gene matches: 13. Germline CDR1 is LNHDA and CDR2 is SQIVND (reference sequence). Full variable domain (rest looked up from reference TRBV19 and TRBJ2-7): DGGITQSPKYLFRKEGQNVTLSCEQNLNHDAMYWYRQDPGQGLRLIYYSQIVNDFQKGDIAEGYSVSREKKESFPLTVTSAQKNPTAFYLCASRLGLAESYEQYFGPGTRLTVT.

The chain combines TRBV7-9 with TRBJ1-1; D not certain. V lost 1 base and J 11 bases, leaving 8 bases between the germline ends. This CDR3 is built from 11 residues. Germline CDR1 reads SEHNR; CDR2 reads FQNEAQ (reference sequence). CDR3 sequence: CASSLEEVAFF. In nucleotides, the CDR3 is TGTGCCAGCAGCTTAGAGGAGGTGGCTTTCTTT.

The CDR3 DNA reads as TGTGCCAGCAGCGAGAACAGGGGGGAAGAGACCCAGTACTTC. This sequence encodes CASSENRGEETQYF. This chain connects TRBV7-9 to TRBJ2-5; 8 positions match TRBD1. The germline gives CDR1 SEHNR, CDR2 FQNEAQ (reference sequence). The V and J ends lost 5 bases and 3 bases, in that order; junction bases with no gene match: 5. The CDR3 length is 14 residues. Using reference TRBV7-9 and TRBJ2-5 for the parts outside the CDR3, the full variable domain is DTGVSQNPRHKITKRGQNVTFRCDPISEHNRLYWYRQTLGQGPEFLTYFQNEAQLEKSRLLSDRFSAERPKGSFSTLEIQRTEQGDSAMYLCASSENRGEETQYFGPGTRLLVL.

The rearrangement uses TRBV24-1 and TRBJ1-2; D perhaps matches TRBD1 (6 bases). Trimming left V 5 bases short and J 5 bases short, with 20 bases between. Per the germline V gene, CDR1 is KGHDR and CDR2 is SFDVKD. This CDR3 is built from 16 residues. CDR3 residues: CATSVPSQGYRYGYTF. The DNA of the CDR3 is TGTGCCACCAGTGTCCCCTCTCAGGGGTATCGGTATGGCTACACCTTC.

The chain is built from TRBV18 and TRBJ1-1; 9 bases map to TRBD1. Germline V gives CDR1 KGHSH, CDR2 LQKENI. The CDR3 totals 17 residues. V gave up 3 bases and J gave up 6 bases; unmatched junction bases: 14. The CDR3 bases are TGTGCCAGCTCACCGCCGGGACAGGGAGTGTTAGTAGCTGAAGCTTTCTTT. It encodes CASSPPGQGVLVAEAFF.

The rearrangement uses TRBV6-6 and TRBJ1-2; the D is unclear. Looked up from germline, CDR1 is MNHNY and CDR2 is SVGAGI (reference sequence). V lost 2 bases and J 2 bases, leaving 12 bases between the germline ends. CDR3 length: 15 amino acids. In DNA, the CDR3 is TGTGCCAGCAGTTACCCCGGGTCGTCAAACTATGGCTACACCTTC. It codes for CASSYPGSSNYGYTF.